These 30 T cell receptor beta chains originate from one sample sequenced in a study of T-cell memory formation after mild COVID-19. A single record per CDR3 protein comes from TCRdb applying MiXCR to the 5' RACE reads. This table holds around 510,000 distinct CDR3 sequences, about a fifth found once. Material: PBMCs or a T cell subset sorted from them (not recorded which). The receptors were gathered from an adult woman who had mild COVID-19 (a few samples of this study predate the infection). Cell type and time point are not known.

This clonotype came up a few times. This sequence joins TRBV6-2 or TRBV6-3 and TRBJ2-2; 7 nucleotides agree with TRBD2. Germline V CDR1 and CDR2: MNHEY, SVGEGT. After removal of 0 bases from V and 7 bases from J, the junction contained 8 bases not matched to a gene. CDR3 size: 16 residues. The CDR3 region is CASSYSTGGSGGELFF. In DNA, the CDR3 is TGTGCCAGCAGTTACTCGACGGGAGGTAGCGGCGGGGAGCTGTTTTTT.

The chain recombines TRBV6-4 with TRBJ1-1; no firm D call. Germline assignment: CDR1 MRHNA and CDR2 SNTAGT. This CDR3 contains 14 residues. V gave up 6 bases and J gave up 1 base, with 12 bases separating them. Here the CDR3 reads CASSERTGNTEAFF. The CDR3 bases are TGTGCCAGCAGCGAAAGGACGGGGAACACTGAAGCTTTCTTT.

The chain combines TRBV6-2 or TRBV6-3 with TRBJ2-7; 8 nucleotides agree with TRBD2. Germline V gene data show CDR1 as MNHEY and CDR2 as SVGEGT. This CDR3 comprises 15 residues. V lost 4 bases and J lost 4; bases outside the gene matches: 9. The CDR3 DNA reads as TGTGCCAGCAGTTTCGGACTAGCCAGCATATACGAGCAGTACTTC. Translation: CASSFGLASIYEQYF.

This clonotype was found a few times. The genes are TRBV7-2 and TRBJ2-3; tentatively, D is TRBD1 or TRBD2 (5 bases each). Between the trimmed V and J ends, which lost 2 bases and 4 bases, there was a span of 10 bases. The CDR3 contains 14 residues. Germline V gene data show CDR1 as SGHTA and CDR2 as FQGNSA. Here the CDR3 reads CASSLSGRSDTQYF. CDR3 bases: TGTGCCAGCAGCTTATCGGGACGCTCAGATACGCAGTATTTT. The whole variable domain, remainder taken from reference TRBV7-2 and TRBJ2-3, is GAGVSQSPSNKVTEKGKDVELRCDPISGHTALYWYRQSLGQGLEFLIYFQGNSAPDKSGLPSDRFSAERTGGSVSTLTIQRTQQEDSAVYLCASSLSGRSDTQYFGPGTRLTVL.

V is TRBV24-1 and J is TRBJ2-1; TRBD2 aligns across 11 bases. Germline CDR1 is KGHDR and CDR2 is SFDVKD. The CDR3 runs to 14 residues. Trimming at V came to 10 bases and at J to 1 base, leaving 2 bases not matched to a gene. The CDR3 protein is CATASGRSYNEQFF. The CDR3 nucleotides are TGTGCCACAGCTAGCGGGAGGTCCTACAATGAGCAGTTCTTC.

The V gene is TRBV19, the J gene TRBJ2-3; D unresolved. V lost 7 bases and J 5 bases, leaving 13 bases between the germline ends. CDR1 is LNHDA, CDR2 SQIVND, per germline (reference sequence). The CDR3 is 13 residues long. The CDR3 loop is CASTPTTGDTQYF. In nucleotides, the CDR3 is TGTGCCAGTACCCCGACAACCGGAGATACGCAGTATTTT.

This clonotype has only one observation. The chain couples TRBV3-1 to TRBJ1-6; D uncertain. This CDR3 contains 13 residues. Trimming removed 0 bases from V and 7 bases from J, with 4 bases in between. From germline, CDR1 is LGHDT and CDR2 YNNKEL (reference sequence). The CDR3 DNA follows: TGTGCCAGCAGCCAAGACGGAAATTCACCCCTCCACTTT. It specifies CASSQDGNSPLHF. Supplemented by reference TRBV3-1 and TRBJ1-6, the full variable domain reads DTAVSQTPKYLVTQMGNDKSIKCEQNLGHDTMYWYKQDSKKFLKIMFSYNNKELIINETVPNRFSPKSPDKAHLNLHINSLELGDSAVYFCASSQDGNSPLHFGNGTRLTVT.

The rearrangement uses TRBV7-2 and TRBJ2-1; 15 bases are a match to TRBD2. With 5 bases clipped from V and 2 bases from J, the junction kept 16 bases outside the gene matches. CDR3 length: 21 residues. Germline CDR1 and CDR2: SGHTA and FQGNSA. CDR3 in amino acids: CASSPTLSTRTSGGAYNEQFF. CDR3 nucleotides: TGTGCCAGCAGCCCTACCCTATCCACCAGGACTAGCGGGGGGGCCTACAATGAGCAGTTCTTC.

This clonotype was observed a few times. V gene TRBV24-1 combines with J gene TRBJ2-2, with D perhaps given as TRBD1 or TRBD2 (5 bases each). Per germline, CDR1 KGHDR and CDR2 SFDVKD. CDR3 length: 15 residues. V was trimmed by 5 bases and J by 4 bases, leaving 13 bases between them. CDR3 nucleotide sequence: TGTGCCACCAGTGTTGCCGGGGCCTCCACCGGGGAGCTGTTTTTT. Translation gives CATSVAGASTGELFF.

V is TRBV7-3 and J is TRBJ2-3, with TRBD2 matching 7 bases. The V segment lost 8 bases and the J segment 6 bases; nucleotides outside the gene matches: 14. The CDR3 contains 15 residues. Germline CDR1 is SGHTA and CDR2 is FQGTGA. The CDR3 here is CASSSEGRAKDTQYF. CDR3 DNA: TGTGCCAGCTCGAGCGAGGGGAGGGCGAAGGATACGCAGTATTTT.

This chain links TRBV6-1 with TRBJ1-2, with unresolved D. In germline, CDR1 is MNHNS, CDR2 SASEGT. Trimming pared 3 bases from V and 8 bases from J, leaving 13 bases between. The CDR3 length is 13 residues. The CDR3 region has the DNA TGTGCCAGCAGTGATGATAGGGCGGTCGGCTACACCTTC. Amino acids: CASSDDRAVGYTF.

The gene calls are TRBV5-1 and TRBJ2-7; either TRBD1 or TRBD2 may fit D (5 bases each). V was clipped by 0 bases and J by 3 bases, with 13 bases between them. The V gene's germline CDR1 is SGHRS and CDR2 YFSETQ. CDR3 size: 15 residues. CDR3 loop: CASSLVEGIYYEQYF. The CDR3 nucleotides read TGCGCCAGCAGCTTGGTAGAGGGGATATACTACGAGCAGTACTTC.

The J gene is TRBJ2-1, the V gene TRBV3-1; the D is unclear. The length of the CDR3 is 18 residues. The germline CDR1 and CDR2 sequences are LGHDT and YNNKEL (reference sequence). V was clipped by 1 base and J by 0 bases, with 16 bases between them. The CDR3 DNA is TGTGCCAGCAGCCAAGTTCAAGGTTTAGGGAACTCCTACAATGAGCAGTTCTTC. Encoded protein: CASSQVQGLGNSYNEQFF.

This clonotype was observed a handful of times. The CDR3 coding sequence is TGTGCCAGCAGGGGGAGAGGGGGAACCTATGGCTACACCTTC. As protein: CASRGRGGTYGYTF. The J gene is TRBJ1-2, the V gene TRBV6-6; D might be TRBD1 (6 bases). Trimming removed 6 bases at V and 4 bases at J, with 15 bases between. Germline loops: CDR1 MNHNY, CDR2 SVGAGI (reference sequence). The CDR3 has 14 residues.

A few counts support this clonotype. The V gene is TRBV20-1, the J gene TRBJ1-1; unclear D gene. Trimming removed 8 bases from V and 2 bases from J, with 21 bases in between. The germline CDR1 and CDR2 sequences are DFQATT and SNEGSKA (reference sequence). This CDR3 contains 15 residues. The CDR3 DNA is TGCAGTCCTAAGGTCCAGCGGTGGGCTAACACTGAAGCTTTCTTT. Translation gives CSPKVQRWANTEAFF.

This clonotype was recorded many times. The chain uses TRBV7-2 and TRBJ2-1; D may be TRBD2 (6 bases). The CDR3 sequence is 13 residues long. The germline V gene encodes CDR1 SGHTA and CDR2 FQGNSA. The ends were cut back, 5 bases at V and 5 bases at J, with 10 bases in the middle. The chain's CDR3 is CASSRRADNEQFF. CDR3 DNA sequence: TGTGCCAGCAGCCGGAGGGCCGACAATGAGCAGTTCTTC.

The chain links TRBV5-8 to TRBJ2-7; no clear D. The V and J ends lost 5 bases and 7 bases respectively, with 10 bases between them. Germline V gene sequence: CDR1 SGHTS, CDR2 YDEGEE. The CDR3 runs to 11 residues. The chain's CDR3 is CASRWAVEQYF. The DNA for the CDR3 is TGTGCCAGCAGATGGGCAGTGGAGCAGTACTTC. Filled out from reference TRBV5-8 and TRBJ2-7, the complete variable domain reads EAGVTQSPTHLIKTRGQQATLRCSPISGHTSVYWYQQALGLGLQFLLWYDEGEERNRGNFPPRFSGRQFPNYSSELNVNALELEDSALYLCASRWAVEQYFGPGTRLTVT.

This clonotype has just a few counts. This chain links TRBV6-2 or TRBV6-3 with TRBJ2-5, with 9 bases fitting TRBD1. Germline trimming cut 5 bases from V and 3 bases from J; bases unmatched to any gene: 4. The CDR3 is made up of 14 amino acids. Germline V gene sequence: CDR1 MNHEY, CDR2 SVGEGT. CDR3 residues: CASSGTGSKETQYF. DNA for the CDR3: TGTGCCAGCAGTGGGACAGGGTCAAAAGAGACCCAGTACTTC.

This clonotype has a handful of counts. The chain employs TRBV7-2 and TRBJ1-1, with D unclear. The CDR3 is 15 amino acids. Germline V gene lookup returns CDR1 SGHTA and CDR2 FQGNSA. The ends were cut back, 4 bases at V and 1 base at J, with 13 bases in the middle. CDR3: CASSSIQRGNTEAFF. Written as DNA, the CDR3 is TGTGCCAGCAGCTCGATCCAACGGGGGAACACTGAAGCTTTCTTT. Together with reference TRBV7-2 and TRBJ1-1, the CDR3 gives the full variable domain: GAGVSQSPSNKVTEKGKDVELRCDPISGHTALYWYRQSLGQGLEFLIYFQGNSAPDKSGLPSDRFSAERTGGSVSTLTIQRTQQEDSAVYLCASSSIQRGNTEAFFGQGTRLTVV.

This clonotype was seen at least ten times. In nucleotides, the CDR3 is TGTGCCAGCAGCAACTTAGCGGGAGCCTACGAGCAGTACTTC. This gives the protein CASSNLAGAYEQYF. The rearrangement joins TRBV6-5 to TRBJ2-7; 9 bases map to TRBD2. The V gene's germline CDR1 is MNHEY and CDR2 SVGAGI. The CDR3 runs to 14 residues. The V segment lost 6 bases and the J segment 2 bases; nucleotides outside the gene matches: 5.

In its sample, this clonotype was seen a few times. The gene calls are TRBV7-9 and TRBJ1-2, with TRBD1 as a possible D gene (6 bases). The CDR3 runs 12 residues. The V gene's germline CDR1 is SEHNR and CDR2 FQNEAQ (reference sequence). V lost 5 bases, J lost 12 bases, and 16 bases lay in between. The CDR3 DNA reads as TGTGCCAGCAGCCCACAGGGCAGGGTCGACACCTTC. This translates into CASSPQGRVDTF.

The rearrangement joins TRBV24-1 to TRBJ2-1, with 8 bases that match TRBD1. This CDR3 contains 16 residues. V dropped 4 bases and J dropped 0; count of bases not matched to a gene: 4. Germline values: CDR1 KGHDR, CDR2 SFDVKD. The CDR3 loop reads CATSDSGTGSYNEQFF. For the CDR3, the DNA is TGTGCCACCAGTGACTCCGGGACAGGCTCCTACAATGAGCAGTTCTTC.

The V call is TRBV6-2 or TRBV6-3, the J call TRBJ2-5, with D hard to call. The CDR3 spans 13 residues. Per the germline V gene, CDR1 is MNHEY and CDR2 is SVGEGT. V lost 8 bases, J lost 0 bases, and 10 bases lay in between. The CDR3 region is CASLGPNQETQYF. The CDR3 DNA reads TGTGCCAGCCTCGGCCCGAACCAAGAGACCCAGTACTTC.

The chain uses TRBV5-4 and TRBJ2-5; D is possibly TRBD2 (5 bases). With 4 bases removed from V and 4 bases from J, the gap between germline ends came to 14 bases. The CDR3 loop spans 14 amino acids. CDR1 and CDR2 (germline): SGHNT, YYREEE (reference sequence). The CDR3 loop reads CASSQDFGVETQYF. The CDR3 DNA reads TGTGCCAGCAGCCAAGATTTCGGGGTAGAGACCCAGTACTTC.

This rearrangement joins TRBV13 to TRBJ1-1, with D unresolved. Germline V gene lookup returns CDR1 PRHDT and CDR2 FYEKMQ (reference sequence). The V gene lost 5 bases and the J gene lost 1 base, with 11 bases spanning the gap. CDR3 length: 14 residues. The CDR3 DNA is TGTGCCAGCAGCCACAGACTGCCGAACACTGAAGCTTTCTTT. Protein sequence: CASSHRLPNTEAFF.

The chain carries TRBV5-1 and TRBJ2-3, with 11 bases matching TRBD2. CDR1 SGHRS and CDR2 YFSETQ come from the germline V gene. The length of the CDR3 is 15 residues. With V trimmed by 1 base and J by 4 bases, 2 bases remained unmatched. The CDR3 DNA follows: TGCGCCAGCAGCTTGACTAGCGGGGGTTCAGATACGCAGTATTTT. It translates to CASSLTSGGSDTQYF.

This clonotype was observed a few times. This chain joins TRBV7-3 and TRBJ1-6; TRBD1 aligns across 7 bases. CDR3 length equals 15 residues. V dropped 4 bases and J dropped 5; count of bases not matched to a gene: 5. CDR1 is SGHTA, CDR2 FQGTGA, per germline. The CDR3 reads CASSYGTAHNSPLHF. The CDR3 DNA follows: TGTGCCAGCAGCTACGGGACAGCTCATAATTCACCCCTCCACTTT.

This clonotype occurred a few times. V gene TRBV7-8 combines with J gene TRBJ2-7; 7 bases match TRBD1. The V and J ends lost 0 bases and 6 bases, in that order; junction bases with no gene match: 8. This CDR3 has 15 residues. Per germline, CDR1 SGHVS and CDR2 FQNEAQ. CDR3 protein: CASSLATGQVGEQYF. CDR3 DNA sequence: TGTGCCAGCAGCTTAGCGACCGGACAGGTGGGCGAGCAGTACTTC.

This chain uses TRBV20-1 with TRBJ2-1; 9 bases are shared with TRBD2. Trimming cost V 4 bases and J 0 bases; bases outside gene matches: 7. The CDR3 is made up of 16 amino acids. Germline CDR1 and CDR2: DFQATT and SNEGSKA (reference sequence). CDR3 bases: TGCAGTGCTACCAGACTAGCGGAGAGCTCCTACAATGAGCAGTTCTTC. Translation: CSATRLAESSYNEQFF.

The rearrangement links TRBV9 to TRBJ1-1, with 7 bases identical to TRBD1. The CDR3 runs 14 residues. Germline V lookup: CDR1 SGDLS, CDR2 YYNGEE. J gave up 8 bases and V 2 bases, and 9 bases lay outside the gene matches. The CDR3, as DNA: TGTGCCAGCAGCGTTGGACAGGCGACTCCCGAAGCTTTCTTT. Protein: CASSVGQATPEAFF.